Listed here are 26 T cell receptor beta chains from one sample, sequenced in a study of neurological immune-mediated disorders. TCRdb independently ran MiXCR on the 5' RACE reads; one entry per CDR3 protein. The sample has just over 95,000 distinct CDR3 sequences, roughly 3.5% seen once. Sequences were obtained from PBMCs. These receptors came from a young woman with multiple sclerosis.

This clonotype was recorded many times. J is TRBJ2-1 and V is TRBV29-1; D call uncertain. The CDR3 has 13 amino acids. V shed 4 bases and J shed 9 bases, with 16 bases lying between them. In germline, CDR1 is SQVTM, CDR2 ANQGSEA. CDR3 in DNA: TGCAGCGTTGGACTGCCCGGTCTCAGTGAGCAGTTCTTC. It is translated as CSVGLPGLSEQFF.

This clonotype was picked up a small number of times. The chain recombines TRBV2 with TRBJ1-5; D ambiguous. Germline CDR1 SNHLY, CDR2 FYNNEI. Trimming shortened V by 6 bases and J by 7 bases, and 13 bases separated the two germline ends. The CDR3 extends over 13 amino acids. The CDR3: CASSFEVGQPQHF. Here the CDR3 DNA reads TGTGCCAGCAGCTTCGAGGTAGGGCAGCCCCAGCATTTT. Supplemented by reference TRBV2 and TRBJ1-5, the full variable domain reads EPEVTQTPSHQVTQMGQEVILRCVPISNHLYFYWYRQILGQKVEFLVSFYNNEISEKSEIFDDQFSVERPDGSNFTLKIRSTKLEDSAMYFCASSFEVGQPQHFGDGTRLSIL.

This clonotype was seen at least ten times. The chain has TRBV4-1 and TRBJ1-5; tentatively, D is TRBD1 (5 bases). Germline CDR1 reads MGHRA; CDR2 reads YSYEKL. CDR3 length: 16 amino acids. V lost 2 bases, J lost 5 bases, and 16 bases lay in between. The CDR3 sequence is CASSQNGQGADQPQHF. The CDR3 coding sequence is TGCGCCAGCAGCCAAAACGGGCAGGGAGCGGATCAGCCCCAGCATTTT.

This clonotype was seen at least ten times. The genes are TRBV20-1 and TRBJ2-7; D possibly corresponds to TRBD1 (6 bases). From germline, CDR1 is DFQATT and CDR2 SNEGSKA (reference sequence). The CDR3 loop spans 13 amino acids. With 5 bases removed from V and 2 bases from J, the gap between germline ends came to 13 bases. The CDR3 reads CSAFGQTTYEQYF. The CDR3 DNA reads as TGCAGTGCTTTTGGACAGACCACCTACGAGCAGTACTTC.

This clonotype was picked up many times. The V call is TRBV6-5, the J call TRBJ2-1; a weak D match, TRBD2 (6 bases). The germline CDR1 and CDR2 sequences are MNHEY and SVGAGI. Between the trimmed V and J ends, which lost 6 bases and 2 bases, there was a span of 14 bases. The CDR3 length is 15 residues. The CDR3 reads CASRFEAGPYNEQFF. CDR3 coding DNA: TGTGCCAGCAGATTTGAAGCGGGCCCCTACAATGAGCAGTTCTTC.

This clonotype was recorded at least ten times. The chain combines TRBV12-3 or TRBV12-4 with TRBJ2-1, with D perhaps TRBD2 (6 bases). Deletions cut 6 bases from V and 4 bases from J, with 13 bases between. The CDR3 runs 14 residues. In nucleotides, the CDR3 is TGTGCCAGCAGACCGGGACTTTTATACAATGAGCAGTTCTTC. This translates into CASRPGLLYNEQFF.

This clonotype was observed many times. The gene calls are TRBV5-1 and TRBJ2-1; 11 bases are a match to TRBD2. The CDR3 is 16 amino acids. V was clipped by 4 bases and J by 4 bases; unmatched bases: 7. Germline loops: CDR1 SGHRS, CDR2 YFSETQ. CDR3 sequence reads: CASSKQTSGIYNEQFF. In nucleotides, the CDR3 is TGCGCCAGCAGCAAACAGACTAGCGGGATATACAATGAGCAGTTCTTC.

This clonotype was seen only a few times. The chain carries TRBV7-2 and TRBJ2-7; D assignment may be TRBD1 or TRBD2 (5 bases each). CDR3 length: 15 residues. With 0 bases removed from V and 4 bases from J, the gap between germline ends came to 13 bases. Germline V gene data show CDR1 as SGHTA and CDR2 as FQGNSA. The CDR3 sequence: CASSLAASWGYEQYF. CDR3 coding DNA: TGTGCCAGCAGCTTAGCGGCTAGCTGGGGGTACGAGCAGTACTTC.

This clonotype has at least ten counts. The CDR3 sequence is CSARPTGSNTGELFF. The CDR3 DNA is TGCAGTGCTAGGCCGACAGGATCGAACACCGGGGAGCTGTTTTTT. The genes are TRBV20-1 and TRBJ2-2; the D gene is possibly TRBD1 (6 bases). V lost 3 bases to trimming and J lost 0 bases, with 11 bases between them. This CDR3 is built from 15 residues. Germline V CDR1 and CDR2: DFQATT, SNEGSKA (reference sequence).

This clonotype was detected ten times or more. This chain joins TRBV7-2 and TRBJ1-1; 7 positions match TRBD1. V lost 7 bases to trimming and J lost 4 bases; unmatched junction nucleotides: 6. The CDR3 extends over 13 amino acids. CDR1 is SGHTA, CDR2 FQGNSA, per germline. The CDR3 loop reads CASKVPGGTEAFF. The CDR3 nucleotides are TGTGCCAGCAAGGTGCCAGGGGGCACTGAAGCTTTCTTT.

This clonotype was recorded at least ten times. V gene TRBV3-1 combines with J gene TRBJ1-4; D might be TRBD1 (5 bases). Trimming removed 1 base at V and 10 bases at J, with 22 bases between. The CDR3 length is 17 residues. CDR1 LGHDT and CDR2 YNNKEL come from the germline V gene (reference sequence). CDR3 in DNA: TGTGCCAGCAGCCAAGGACAACAGGAGGCCGTGGTCGGAAAACTGTTTTTT. Amino acid sequence: CASSQGQQEAVVGKLFF. Full variable domain (outside the CDR3, taken from reference TRBV3-1 and TRBJ1-4): DTAVSQTPKYLVTQMGNDKSIKCEQNLGHDTMYWYKQDSKKFLKIMFSYNNKELIINETVPNRFSPKSPDKAHLNLHINSLELGDSAVYFCASSQGQQEAVVGKLFFGSGTQLSVL.

This clonotype was recorded a few times. This chain joins TRBV20-1 and TRBJ1-5; maybe TRBD1 (6 bases). This CDR3 has 15 amino acids. V was shortened by 8 bases and J by 4 bases, with 21 bases between the two germline ends. Germline values: CDR1 DFQATT, CDR2 SNEGSKA (reference sequence). CDR3 sequence reads: CSLQERGAWNQPQHF. The DNA for the CDR3 is TGCAGTCTCCAGGAGAGGGGGGCTTGGAATCAGCCCCAGCATTTT.

This clonotype has at least ten counts. The V gene is TRBV6-6, the J gene TRBJ2-7, with TRBD2 identical over 12 bases. Germline V gene data show CDR1 as MNHNY and CDR2 as SVGAGI (reference sequence). V was clipped by 6 bases and J by 2 bases; unmatched bases: 5. The CDR3 loop spans 15 amino acids. The CDR3: CASRTSGGNPYEQYF. In nucleotides, the CDR3 is TGTGCCAGCAGGACTAGCGGGGGAAACCCCTACGAGCAGTACTTC.

This clonotype showed up many times. The J gene is TRBJ2-7, the V gene TRBV5-1; TRBD2 might be the D (6 bases). Between the trimmed V and J ends, which lost 4 bases and 5 bases, there was a span of 16 bases. CDR3 length: 14 amino acids. Germline V gives CDR1 SGHRS, CDR2 YFSETQ. The CDR3 spells CASSGGGSVDEQYF. CDR3 DNA sequence: TGCGCCAGCAGCGGGGGAGGTTCGGTGGACGAGCAGTACTTC.

The sample holds many counts of this clonotype. The genes are TRBV7-6 and TRBJ2-7; D assignment may be TRBD1 or TRBD2 (5 bases each). V lost 1 base to trimming and J lost 6 bases, with 10 bases between them. CDR3 size: 13 residues. Germline V gives CDR1 SGHVS, CDR2 FNYEAQ. In DNA form, the CDR3 reads TGTGCCAGCAGCTTAGAGTCGAGGGGCGAGCAGTACTTC. The encoded protein is CASSLESRGEQYF.

This clonotype has only a few counts. V is TRBV7-8 and J is TRBJ2-1; TRBD1 is a possible D gene (6 bases). The CDR3 consists of 15 residues. From germline, CDR1 is SGHVS and CDR2 FQNEAQ. V was trimmed by 5 bases and J by 6 bases, leaving 17 bases between them. CDR3 protein: CASSHRALGGNEQFF. The CDR3 DNA follows: TGTGCCAGCAGCCACAGGGCCCTTGGAGGCAATGAGCAGTTCTTC.

In its sample, this clonotype was seen many times. This chain uses TRBV7-2 with TRBJ2-7; D is possibly TRBD1 or TRBD2 (5 bases each). Germline V CDR1 and CDR2: SGHTA, FQGNSA. V was trimmed by 6 bases and J by 4 bases, leaving 16 bases between them. This CDR3 contains 14 residues. The CDR3 region has the DNA TGTGCCAGCAGGAGGGGCGTTAACCAATACGAGCAGTACTTC. It yields the protein CASRRGVNQYEQYF.

In this sample, this clonotype turned up many times. The J gene is TRBJ2-4, the V gene TRBV12-3 or TRBV12-4, with 8 bases identical to TRBD2. V dropped 6 bases and J dropped 0; count of bases not matched to a gene: 7. The CDR3 runs to 16 residues. DNA for the CDR3: TGTGCCAGCAGACCGCCCCTAGCGGGAGCCAAAAACATTCAGTACTTC. Translated: CASRPPLAGAKNIQYF.

This clonotype showed up many times. The gene calls are TRBV7-2 and TRBJ2-1; TRBD2 aligns across 10 bases. V was pared by 6 bases and J by 5 bases, with 7 bases of the junction left unmatched. Germline CDR1 and CDR2: SGHTA and FQGNSA. This CDR3 has 15 residues. CDR3 sequence (DNA): TGTGCCAGCAGACAGGGTAGCGGGGGGCACAATGAGCAGTTCTTC. It is translated as CASRQGSGGHNEQFF.

The table lists this clonotype with many counts. The chain has TRBV9 and TRBJ2-2, with a weak D call TRBD2 (6 bases). CDR3 size: 15 residues. CDR1 is SGDLS and CDR2 is YYNGEE in the germline V gene. Trimming stripped 2 bases from V and 0 bases from J, with 8 bases between. As DNA, the CDR3 is TGTGCCAGCAGCGTTTGGACTACGAACACCGGGGAGCTGTTTTTT. Protein product: CASSVWTTNTGELFF. The full variable domain, completed using reference TRBV9 and TRBJ2-2, is DSGVTQTPKHLITATGQRVTLRCSPRSGDLSVYWYQQSLDQGLQFLIQYYNGEERAKGNILERFSAQQFPDLHSELNLSSLELGDSALYFCASSVWTTNTGELFFGEGSRLTVL.

This clonotype was counted many times. This chain joins TRBV5-6 and TRBJ2-5; TRBD1 matches 9 bases. Germline assignment: CDR1 SGHDT and CDR2 YYEEEE. CDR3 size: 15 residues. The trim removed 4 bases at V and 4 bases at J, leaving 8 bases unmatched. CDR3: CASSPGTGIIETQYF. Here the CDR3 DNA reads TGTGCCAGCAGCCCGGGGACAGGGATTATAGAGACCCAGTACTTC.

This clonotype has only a few counts. The gene calls are TRBV18 and TRBJ2-5, with D possibly being TRBD1 or TRBD2 (5 bases each). V was pared by 3 bases and J by 5 bases, with 13 bases between. Germline values: CDR1 KGHSH, CDR2 LQKENI. The CDR3 contains 14 residues. CDR3 protein: CASSPRAWGETQYF. The DNA of the CDR3 is TGTGCCAGCTCACCGAGGGCGTGGGGCGAGACCCAGTACTTC. The whole variable domain, remainder taken from reference TRBV18 and TRBJ2-5, is NAGVMQNPRHLVRRRGQEARLRCSPMKGHSHVYWYRQLPEEGLKFMVYLQKENIIDESGMPKERFSAEFPKEGPSILRIQQVVRGDSAAYFCASSPRAWGETQYFGPGTRLLVL.

In this sample, this clonotype turned up a few times. The chain links TRBV7-9 to TRBJ2-3; D unclear. The CDR3 covers 12 residues. Germline-derived CDR1 and CDR2 are SEHNR and FQNEAQ (reference sequence). V dropped 4 bases and J dropped 6 bases, with 8 bases sitting between them. The DNA of the CDR3 is TGTGCCAGCAGCTCCCAGCTCGATACGCAGTATTTT. This sequence encodes CASSSQLDTQYF.

This clonotype was recorded a few times. V is TRBV7-2 and J is TRBJ2-3; the match to TRBD2 covers 8 bases. This CDR3 comprises 16 residues. V was clipped by 3 bases and J by 5 bases; unmatched bases: 10. Per the germline V gene, CDR1 is SGHTA and CDR2 is FQGNSA. CDR3 DNA: TGTGCCAGCAGCTTCGCGGGGGGAATAGTAGAAGATACGCAGTATTTT. Its protein is CASSFAGGIVEDTQYF. The full variable domain, completed using reference TRBV7-2 and TRBJ2-3, is GAGVSQSPSNKVTEKGKDVELRCDPISGHTALYWYRQSLGQGLEFLIYFQGNSAPDKSGLPSDRFSAERTGGSVSTLTIQRTQQEDSAVYLCASSFAGGIVEDTQYFGPGTRLTVL.

This clonotype was seen repeatedly, ten times or more. The V and J genes are TRBV18 and TRBJ1-3; tentative D call: TRBD1 (5 bases). V was shortened by 3 bases and J by 8 bases, with 14 bases between the two germline ends. Germline assignment: CDR1 KGHSH and CDR2 LQKENI. There are 14 residues in the CDR3. CDR3 bases: TGTGCCAGCTCACCCTCGGGGCACGTCGACACCATATATTTT. Translating gives CASSPSGHVDTIYF.

A few counts support this clonotype. V is TRBV4-3 and J is TRBJ2-5; D is uncertain. Germline assignment: CDR1 LGHNA and CDR2 YSLEER. V was cut by 0 bases and J by 0 bases, with 5 bases left in between. This CDR3 is 14 amino acids long. CDR3 sequence reads: CASSQEDYQETQYF. The DNA for the CDR3 is TGCGCCAGCAGCCAAGAAGACTACCAAGAGACCCAGTACTTC.